The 8 T cell receptor beta chains in this list originate from one sample, sequenced in a study of identical twins. TCRdb re-called the 5' RACE reads with MiXCR, one entry per CDR3 protein. The data show around 370,000 distinct CDR3 sequences, with roughly 9% seen just once and approximately 9.3% held by the top ten. Sequenced input: naive T cells sorted from blood. These receptors came from a woman in her forties or fifties in good health.

The gene calls are TRBV7-9 and TRBJ2-1; TRBD2 aligns across 10 bases. Germline trimming cut 5 bases from V and 6 bases from J; bases unmatched to any gene: 10. The CDR3 runs to 16 residues. Germline V gene data show CDR1 as SEHNR and CDR2 as FQNEAQ (reference sequence). The CDR3 loop is CASSNPSGRALNEQFF. The CDR3 nucleotides read TGTGCCAGCAGCAACCCAAGCGGGAGGGCCCTCAATGAGCAGTTCTTC.

The genes are TRBV11-1 and TRBJ1-1; no reliable D call. Between the trimmed V and J ends, which lost 3 bases and 1 base, there was a span of 6 bases. The length of the CDR3 is 13 residues. The V gene's germline CDR1 is SGHAT and CDR2 FQDESV (reference sequence). CDR3 bases: TGTGCCAGCAGCTTCCCGCGGAACACTGAAGCTTTCTTT. This gives the protein CASSFPRNTEAFF.

This clonotype was seen at least ten times. This sequence joins TRBV29-1 and TRBJ1-1, with a weak D call TRBD1 (5 bases). With 0 bases removed from V and 4 bases from J, the gap between germline ends came to 6 bases. The CDR3 runs 12 residues. The germline V gene encodes CDR1 SQVTM and CDR2 ANQGSEA. CDR3 bases: TGCAGCGTTGAAGATGGGGGCACTGAAGCTTTCTTT. Translated: CSVEDGGTEAFF.

This clonotype was detected many times. The chain links TRBV6-1 to TRBJ2-2; possibly TRBD1 for D (6 bases). Trimming cost V 6 bases and J 0 bases, with 14 bases left between them. CDR3 size: 16 residues. Germline loops: CDR1 MNHNS, CDR2 SASEGT. Here the CDR3 reads CASRFLGHTNTGELFF. In DNA, the CDR3 is TGTGCCAGCAGATTCCTGGGACACACGAACACCGGGGAGCTGTTTTTT.

The table lists this clonotype with many counts. This rearrangement joins TRBV10-3 to TRBJ2-2; D uncertain. Trimming stripped 6 bases from V and 1 base from J, with 3 bases between. CDR1 ENHRY and CDR2 SYGVKD come from the germline V gene. The CDR3 contains 12 residues. The CDR3 nucleotides read TGTGCCATCAGCTGGAACACCGGGGAGCTGTTTTTT. Translation: CAISWNTGELFF.

This clonotype was seen ten or more times. The V call is TRBV20-1, the J call TRBJ2-1; 11 bases fit TRBD2. V was clipped by 1 base and J by 1 base; unmatched bases: 6. The CDR3 totals 17 residues. Germline loops: CDR1 DFQATT, CDR2 SNEGSKA (reference sequence). The chain's CDR3 is CSARGGTSGSSYNEQFF. In DNA, the CDR3 is TGCAGTGCTAGAGGCGGAACTAGCGGGAGTTCCTACAATGAGCAGTTCTTC.

This clonotype was recorded a few times. The chain has TRBV2 and TRBJ2-1, with a possible D match to TRBD2 (5 bases). V dropped 2 bases and J dropped 8 bases, with 13 bases sitting between them. The germline gives CDR1 SNHLY, CDR2 FYNNEI. The CDR3 loop spans 14 amino acids. For the CDR3, the DNA is TGTGCCAGCAGTGAATCGGCTAGCTTGGATGAGCAGTTCTTC. Amino acid sequence: CASSESASLDEQFF.

This clonotype was observed at least ten times. The chain combines TRBV5-1 with TRBJ2-1; D is undetermined. V lost 1 base and J 10 bases, leaving 9 bases between the germline ends. This CDR3 contains 12 residues. The germline V gene encodes CDR1 SGHRS and CDR2 YFSETQ. The CDR3 DNA sequence: TGCGCCAGCAGCTTGCCGGGCTCCGAGCAGTTCTTC. This codes for CASSLPGSEQFF.